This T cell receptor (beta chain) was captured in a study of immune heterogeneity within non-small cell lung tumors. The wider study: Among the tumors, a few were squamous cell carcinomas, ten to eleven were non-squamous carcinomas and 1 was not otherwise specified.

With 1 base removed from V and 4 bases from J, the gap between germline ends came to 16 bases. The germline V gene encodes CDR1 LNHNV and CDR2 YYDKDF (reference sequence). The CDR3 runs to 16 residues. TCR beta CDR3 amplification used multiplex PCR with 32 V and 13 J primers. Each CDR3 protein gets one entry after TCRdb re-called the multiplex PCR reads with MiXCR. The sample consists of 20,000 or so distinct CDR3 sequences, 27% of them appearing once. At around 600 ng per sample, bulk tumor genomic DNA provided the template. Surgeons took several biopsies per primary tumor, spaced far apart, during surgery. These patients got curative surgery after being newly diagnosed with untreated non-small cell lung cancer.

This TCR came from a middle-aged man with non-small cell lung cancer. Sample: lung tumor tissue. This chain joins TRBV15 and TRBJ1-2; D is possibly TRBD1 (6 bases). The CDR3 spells CATSRGSGQRGYGYTF. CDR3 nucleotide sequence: TGTGCCACCAGCAGAGGTTCCGGACAGCGCGGCTATGGCTACACCTTC. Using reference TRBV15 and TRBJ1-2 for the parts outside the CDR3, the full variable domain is DAMVIQNPRYQVTQFGKPVTLSCSQTLNHNVMYWYQQKSSQAPKLLFHYYDKDFNNEADTPDNFQSRRPNTSFCFLDIRSPGLGDTAMYLCATSRGSGQRGYGYTFGSGTRLTVV.